This entry lists 24 T cell receptor beta chains sequenced from one sample in a study of shared clonotypes between healthy human individuals. Clones were read by immunoSEQ multiplex PCR, and TCRdb kept only the in-frame ones, dropping some. The sample has approximately 470,000 clones; around 73% are singletons. The material sequenced was PBMCs. These receptors were obtained from a middle-aged woman in good health. Some clones in this sample may be carry-over from other donors' samples.

V usage is TRBV6-5 and J usage is TRBJ2-7, with TRBD1 identical over 7 bases. CDR1 MNHEY and CDR2 SVGAGI come from the germline V gene. After removal of 6 bases from V and 1 base from J, the junction contained 6 bases not matched to a gene. CDR3 length: 14 amino acids. DNA for the CDR3: TGTGCCAGCAGGAAGGACAGGCGATCCTACGAGCAGTACTTC. Its translation is CASRKDRRSYEQYF.

The rearrangement uses TRBV30 and TRBJ1-3; TRBD1 matches at 10 bases. V was pared by 5 bases and J by 1 base, with 11 bases of the junction left unmatched. CDR3 length: 17 residues. Germline-derived CDR1 and CDR2 are GTSNPN and SVGIG (reference sequence). This CDR3 is CAWAKGQGIRSGNTIYF. CDR3 nucleotide sequence: TGTGCCTGGGCTAAGGGACAGGGGATACGATCTGGAAACACCATATATTTT.

This clone was found once. This rearrangement joins TRBV19 to TRBJ1-5, with TRBD1 as a possible D gene (6 bases). The CDR3 is 16 residues long. V gave up 5 bases and J gave up 3 bases, with 17 bases separating them. The germline gives CDR1 LNHDA, CDR2 SQIVND (reference sequence). The CDR3 is CASSSRRGQINQPQHF. In DNA form, the CDR3 reads TGTGCCAGTAGTTCGCGTCGCGGACAGATCAATCAGCCCCAGCATTTT.

The chain couples TRBV4-2 to TRBJ2-3; D is ambiguous. Germline V gene lookup returns CDR1 LGHNA and CDR2 YNFKEQ. The CDR3 runs 12 residues. V dropped 1 base and J dropped 6 bases, with 5 bases sitting between them. CDR3 loop: CASSQAPDTQYF. CDR3 nucleotides: TGTGCCAGCAGCCAAGCCCCGGATACGCAGTATTTT.

This clone was found once. The chain recombines TRBV7-8 with TRBJ2-5, with 11 bases matching TRBD2. In germline, CDR1 is SGHVS, CDR2 FQNEAQ. There are 13 residues in the CDR3. V lost 1 base to trimming and J lost 11 bases; unmatched junction nucleotides: 3. The CDR3 region has the DNA TGTGCCAGCAGCTTAGGAGTAGCGGGAGGGCAGTACTTC. It is translated as CASSLGVAGGQYF.

This clone was found many times. The same CDR3 is also encoded by other DNA sequences in this sample. The chain employs TRBV28 and TRBJ1-1, with D unresolved. Trimming stripped 1 base from V and 2 bases from J, with 5 bases between. Germline-derived CDR1 and CDR2 are MDHEN and SYDVKM. CDR3 length: 13 amino acids. As DNA, the CDR3 is TGTGCCAGCAGTTTATCGGGAAACACTGAAGCTTTCTTT. It is translated as CASSLSGNTEAFF.

The chain has TRBV21-1 and TRBJ2-3; the table assigns TRBD2, which was not confirmed against the DNA. TRBV21-1 is marked as a pseudogene. The CDR3 length is 17 residues. The CDR3 is CASSKGPIGRNSDTQYF. DNA of the CDR3: TGTGCCAGCAGCAAGGGCCCTATCGGGAGGAACTCAGATACGCAGTATTTT.

The chain is built from TRBV2 and TRBJ2-1; 10 bases are a match to TRBD2. Germline V CDR1 and CDR2: SNHLY, FYNNEI. CDR3 length equals 13 residues. V lost 9 bases to trimming and J lost 4 bases; unmatched junction nucleotides: 3. CDR3 amino acids: CARGLAAYNEQFF. The DNA of the CDR3 is TGTGCCAGAGGACTAGCGGCTTACAATGAGCAGTTCTTC.

This chain links TRBV7-3 with TRBJ2-1, with TRBD2 identical over 9 bases. The J segment lost 14 bases and the V segment lost 6 bases, leaving 8 bases of the junction unmatched. The CDR3 runs to 12 residues. Germline V CDR1 and CDR2: SGHTA, FQGTGA. CDR3 nucleotides: TGTGCCAGCAGTTCAACCGGGACTAGCAAGTTCTTC. Its translation is CASSSTGTSKFF.

V is TRBV5-5 and J is TRBJ2-3; D possibly corresponds to TRBD1 (6 bases). This CDR3 comprises 16 residues. V lost 0 bases, J lost 0 bases, and 11 bases lay in between. Germline-derived CDR1 and CDR2 are SGHKS and YYEKEE (reference sequence). In nucleotides, the CDR3 is TGTGCCAGCAGCTTGGGGGCAGGGGATAGCACAGATACGCAGTATTTT. Translation gives CASSLGAGDSTDTQYF.

The chain has TRBV10-1 and TRBJ2-1; D may correspond to TRBD1 or TRBD2 (5 bases each). The germline CDR1 and CDR2 sequences are WNHNN and SYGVQD (reference sequence). The CDR3 spans 16 residues. With 0 bases removed from V and 9 bases from J, the gap between germline ends came to 18 bases. The CDR3 region is CASSESKGPPGREQFF. Written as DNA, the CDR3 is TGCGCCAGCAGTGAGTCGAAGGGACCCCCGGGGCGTGAGCAGTTCTTC.

This clone was recorded a few times. The chain employs TRBV6-6 and TRBJ1-2; D is uncertain. The CDR3 spans 14 residues. Trimming shortened V by 2 bases and J by 3 bases, and 10 bases separated the two germline ends. Germline-derived CDR1 and CDR2 are MNHNY and SVGAGI (reference sequence). CDR3 sequence: CASSYERSHYGYTF. CDR3 sequence (DNA): TGTGCCAGCAGTTACGAGCGATCCCACTATGGCTACACCTTC.

This clone was observed a few times. The rearrangement uses TRBV4-1 and TRBJ1-1, with D unresolved. CDR3 size: 13 residues. V was cut by 0 bases and J by 4 bases, with 6 bases left in between. Germline V gives CDR1 MGHRA, CDR2 YSYEKL. CDR3 coding DNA: TGCGCCAGCAGCCAAGATGAGGGCACTGAAGCTTTCTTT. It specifies CASSQDEGTEAFF.

For this clone: This sample includes further DNA sequences coding for the same CDR3. The chain carries TRBV4-1 and TRBJ2-5; 11 bases align to TRBD1. V lost 3 bases and J lost 4; bases outside the gene matches: 4. The germline V gene has CDR1 MGHRA and CDR2 YSYEKL. This CDR3 contains 15 residues. In nucleotides, the CDR3 is TGCGCCAGCAGCCAGGGGACAGGGGGTGGAGAGACCCAGTACTTC. This codes for CASSQGTGGGETQYF.

Comments on this clone: Just one base apart from a much larger clone, this may be a read error. The sample has other DNA sequences that encode this CDR3 too. V is TRBV7-2 and J is TRBJ2-2; D possibly corresponds to TRBD1 (5 bases). The V end was cut by 5 bases, the J end by 7 bases, with 11 bases between. CDR3 length equals 13 residues. From germline, CDR1 is SGHTA and CDR2 FQGNSA. The CDR3 here is CASSTQGVGELFF. As DNA, the CDR3 is TGTGCCAGCAGCACGCAGGGTGTCGGGGAGCTGTTTTTT.

The count of this clone is one. The V and J genes are TRBV29-1 and TRBJ1-2; 7 bases align to TRBD1. This CDR3 spans 12 amino acids. Germline trimming cut 7 bases from V and 4 bases from J; bases unmatched to any gene: 6. The V gene's germline CDR1 is SQVTM and CDR2 ANQGSEA. CDR3 amino acids: CSGGQHSYGYTF. CDR3 nucleotides: TGCAGCGGGGGACAGCATAGCTATGGCTACACCTTC.

This clone was seen a single time. This chain connects TRBV7-8 to TRBJ2-5; D assignment may be TRBD1 or TRBD2 (6 bases each). Trimming cost V 5 bases and J 1 base, with 11 bases left between them. Looked up from germline, CDR1 is SGHVS and CDR2 is FQNEAQ. The CDR3 has 14 residues. The DNA for the CDR3 is TGTGCCAGCAGCCCGGGGGCTTTCCAAGAGACCCAGTACTTC. Residues: CASSPGAFQETQYF.

The V and J genes are TRBV30 and TRBJ2-6, with D perhaps matching TRBD2 (5 bases). Germline lookup yields CDR1 GTSNPN and CDR2 SVGIG (reference sequence). The CDR3 consists of 15 residues. Deletions cut 3 bases from V and 1 base from J, with 10 bases between. The CDR3 is CAWSRGESGANVLTF. CDR3 coding DNA: TGTGCCTGGAGCCGTGGGGAGTCTGGGGCCAACGTCCTGACTTTC.

This chain uses TRBV6-6 with TRBJ2-3; 9 bases agree with TRBD2. V was clipped by 11 bases and J by 2 bases; unmatched bases: 8. Germline CDR1 reads MNHNY; CDR2 reads SVGAGI (reference sequence). The CDR3 loop spans 14 amino acids. CDR3 coding DNA: TGTGCCGTTAGGGCGGGAGGGGACACAGATACGCAGTATTTT. This translates into CAVRAGGDTDTQYF.

The chain couples TRBV29-1 to TRBJ2-5; the D is unclear. Germline V gives CDR1 SQVTM, CDR2 ANQGSEA. Trimming took off 3 bases at V and 5 bases at J, with 7 bases between the two ends. There are 11 residues in the CDR3. The chain's CDR3 is CSVDYGETQYF. CDR3 nucleotide sequence: TGCAGCGTTGACTACGGGGAGACCCAGTACTTC.

This clone was detected once. The CDR3 coding sequence is TGCGCCAGCAGCCAACAGCGGACTAGCGGCCGCACAGATACGCAGTATTTT. Residues: CASSQQRTSGRTDTQYF. This rearrangement joins TRBV4-1 to TRBJ2-3, with 10 bases identical to TRBD2. Germline V lookup: CDR1 MGHRA, CDR2 YSYEKL. V shed 2 bases and J 1 base; nucleotides not matched to a gene: 6. The CDR3 spans 17 residues.

The rearrangement links TRBV28 to TRBJ2-3; D call uncertain. Between the trimmed V and J ends, which lost 1 base and 4 bases, there was a span of 12 bases. CDR3 size: 15 residues. CDR1 MDHEN and CDR2 SYDVKM come from the germline V gene. This CDR3 reads CASSLSGFWSDTQYF. The DNA of the CDR3 is TGTGCCAGCAGTTTATCTGGGTTTTGGTCAGATACGCAGTATTTT.

The J gene is TRBJ1-1, the V gene TRBV28, with TRBD1 matching 10 bases. This CDR3 spans 15 amino acids. Losses at the gene ends were 6 bases for V and 6 bases for J; bases not matched to a gene: 10. The V gene's germline CDR1 is MDHEN and CDR2 SYDVKM. As DNA, the CDR3 is TGTGCCAGCAGAAACTCGGGACAGGGGAGCCCTGAAGCTTTCTTT. The encoded protein is CASRNSGQGSPEAFF. Together with reference TRBV28 and TRBJ1-1, the CDR3 gives the full variable domain: DVKVTQSSRYLVKRTGEKVFLECVQDMDHENMFWYRQDPGLGLRLIYFSYDVKMKEKGDIPEGYSVSREKKERFSLILESASTNQTSMYLCASRNSGQGSPEAFFGQGTRLTVV.

The V and J genes are TRBV28 and TRBJ2-5; 7 bases align to TRBD2. The trim removed 6 bases at V and 4 bases at J, leaving 8 bases unmatched. Germline V gene data show CDR1 as MDHEN and CDR2 as SYDVKM. The CDR3 is 14 residues long. The CDR3 nucleotides are TGTGCCAGCAGCCAGACCGCGGGAGCAGAGACCCAGTACTTC. Protein sequence: CASSQTAGAETQYF.